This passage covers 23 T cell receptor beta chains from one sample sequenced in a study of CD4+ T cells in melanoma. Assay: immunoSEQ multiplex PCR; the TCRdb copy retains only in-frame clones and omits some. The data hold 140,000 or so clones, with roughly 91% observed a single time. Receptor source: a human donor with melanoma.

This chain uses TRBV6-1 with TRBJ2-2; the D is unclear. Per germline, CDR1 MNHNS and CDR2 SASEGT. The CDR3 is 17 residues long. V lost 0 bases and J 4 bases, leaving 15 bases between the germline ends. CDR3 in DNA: TGTGCCAGCAGTGAAGCGGGTACGAAGATAGGCACCGGGGAGCTGTTTTTT. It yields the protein CASSEAGTKIGTGELFF.

CDR3 coding DNA: TGCGCCAGCAGCCAAGGATTAGCGGGGGCCTTCACAGATACGCAGTATTTT. Translation: CASSQGLAGAFTDTQYF. The chain is built from TRBV4-1 and TRBJ2-3, with 9 nucleotides matching TRBD2. CDR1 is MGHRA and CDR2 is YSYEKL in the germline V gene. There are 17 residues in the CDR3. V lost 1 base to trimming and J lost 2 bases; unmatched junction nucleotides: 7.

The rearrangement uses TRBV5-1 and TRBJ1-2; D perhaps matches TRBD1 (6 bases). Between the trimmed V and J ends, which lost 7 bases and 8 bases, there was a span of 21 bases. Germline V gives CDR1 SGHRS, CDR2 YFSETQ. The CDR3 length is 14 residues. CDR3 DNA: TGCGCCAGCTCCTCAGGACAGCCCTCCGGGGGCTACACCTTC. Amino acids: CASSSGQPSGGYTF.

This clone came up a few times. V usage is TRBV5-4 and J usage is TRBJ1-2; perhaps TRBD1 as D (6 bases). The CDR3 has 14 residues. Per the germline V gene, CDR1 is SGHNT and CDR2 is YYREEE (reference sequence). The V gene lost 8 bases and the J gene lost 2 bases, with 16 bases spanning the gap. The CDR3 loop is CASSANRDNYGYTF. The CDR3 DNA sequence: TGTGCCAGTTCCGCAAACAGGGACAACTATGGCTACACCTTC.

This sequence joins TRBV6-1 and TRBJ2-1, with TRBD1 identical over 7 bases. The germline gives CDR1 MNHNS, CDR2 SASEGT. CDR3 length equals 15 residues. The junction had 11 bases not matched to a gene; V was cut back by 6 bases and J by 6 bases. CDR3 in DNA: TGTGCCAGCAGGTCGTTGGGACGGACAGGCAATGAGCAGTTCTTC. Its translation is CASRSLGRTGNEQFF.

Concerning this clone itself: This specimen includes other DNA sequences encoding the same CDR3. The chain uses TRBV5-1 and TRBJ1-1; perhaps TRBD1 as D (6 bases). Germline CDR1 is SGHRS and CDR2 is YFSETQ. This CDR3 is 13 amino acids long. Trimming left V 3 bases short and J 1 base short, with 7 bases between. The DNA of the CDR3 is TGCGCCAGCAGCTCGACAGGGAACACTGAAGCTTTCTTT. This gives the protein CASSSTGNTEAFF.

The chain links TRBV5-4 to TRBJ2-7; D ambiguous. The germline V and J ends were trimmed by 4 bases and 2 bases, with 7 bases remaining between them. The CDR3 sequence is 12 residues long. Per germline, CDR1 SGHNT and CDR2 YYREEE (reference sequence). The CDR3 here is CASSRHPYEQYF. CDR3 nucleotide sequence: TGTGCCAGCAGCAGGCATCCCTACGAGCAGTACTTC.

In DNA, the CDR3 is TGCAGCGTTGGACCGGGAGGCACTGAAGCTTTCTTT. As protein: CSVGPGGTEAFF. The rearrangement joins TRBV29-1 to TRBJ1-1; D not resolved. V was clipped by 4 bases and J by 4 bases, with 10 bases between them. The CDR3 is 12 amino acids. From germline, CDR1 is SQVTM and CDR2 ANQGSEA.

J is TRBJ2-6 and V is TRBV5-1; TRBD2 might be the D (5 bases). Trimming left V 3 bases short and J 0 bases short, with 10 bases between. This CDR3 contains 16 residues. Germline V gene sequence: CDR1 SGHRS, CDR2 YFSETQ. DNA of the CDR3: TGCGCCAGCAGCTGGGAGCCCCTCTCTGGGGCCAACGTCCTGACTTTC. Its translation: CASSWEPLSGANVLTF.

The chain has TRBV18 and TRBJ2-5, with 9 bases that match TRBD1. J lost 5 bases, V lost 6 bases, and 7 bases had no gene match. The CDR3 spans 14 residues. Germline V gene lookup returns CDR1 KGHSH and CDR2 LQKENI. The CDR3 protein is CASSRDREYETQYF. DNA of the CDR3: TGTGCCAGCTCTCGGGACAGGGAGTATGAGACCCAGTACTTC.

CDR3 residues: CASSSGTWGTGELFF. CDR3 nucleotides: TGTGCCAGCAGTTCCGGGACTTGGGGCACCGGGGAGCTGTTTTTT. V and J are TRBV27 and TRBJ2-2, with D possibly TRBD2 on 6 matching bases. Germline V lookup: CDR1 MNHEY, CDR2 SMNVEV (reference sequence). Trimming cost V 4 bases and J 4 bases, with 13 bases left between them. The CDR3 contains 15 residues.

This CDR3 reads CASSLTRQGNSPLHF. In DNA form, the CDR3 reads TGTGCCAGCAGTTTAACCAGACAGGGGAACTCACCCCTCCACTTT. The gene calls are TRBV27 and TRBJ1-6; 8 nucleotides match TRBD1. CDR1 is MNHEY and CDR2 is SMNVEV in the germline V gene (reference sequence). J was trimmed by 10 bases and V by 2 bases; bases with no gene match: 7. The CDR3 spans 15 residues.

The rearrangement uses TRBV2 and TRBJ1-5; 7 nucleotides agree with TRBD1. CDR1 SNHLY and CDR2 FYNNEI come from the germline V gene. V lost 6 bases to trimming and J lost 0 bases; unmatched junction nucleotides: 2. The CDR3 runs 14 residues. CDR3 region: CASRGQISNQPQHF. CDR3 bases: TGTGCCAGCAGGGGACAGATTAGCAATCAGCCCCAGCATTTT.

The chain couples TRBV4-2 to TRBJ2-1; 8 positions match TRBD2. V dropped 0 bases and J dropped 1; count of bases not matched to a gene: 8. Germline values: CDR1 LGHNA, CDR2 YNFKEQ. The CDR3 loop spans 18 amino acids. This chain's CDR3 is CASSQEPGGEGSYNEQFF. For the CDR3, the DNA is TGTGCCAGCAGCCAAGAACCGGGGGGGGAGGGGTCCTACAATGAGCAGTTCTTC.

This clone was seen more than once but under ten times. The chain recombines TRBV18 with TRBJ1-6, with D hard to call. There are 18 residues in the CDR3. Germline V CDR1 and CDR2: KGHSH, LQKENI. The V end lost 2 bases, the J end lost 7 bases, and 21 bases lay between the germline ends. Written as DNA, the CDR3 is TGTGCCAGCTCACCAATAGTTCGACGGGGAGGTGGGAATTCACCCCTCCACTTT. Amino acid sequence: CASSPIVRRGGGNSPLHF. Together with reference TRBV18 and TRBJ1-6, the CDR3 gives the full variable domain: NAGVMQNPRHLVRRRGQEARLRCSPMKGHSHVYWYRQLPEEGLKFMVYLQKENIIDESGMPKERFSAEFPKEGPSILRIQQVVRGDSAAYFCASSPIVRRGGGNSPLHFGNGTRLTVT.

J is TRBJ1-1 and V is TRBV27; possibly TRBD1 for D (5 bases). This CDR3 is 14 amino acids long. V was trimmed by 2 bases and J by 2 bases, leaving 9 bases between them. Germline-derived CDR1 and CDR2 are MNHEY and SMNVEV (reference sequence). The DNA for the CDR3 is TGTGCCAGCAGTTTACAGGGTTCTAACACTGAAGCTTTCTTT. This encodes CASSLQGSNTEAFF.

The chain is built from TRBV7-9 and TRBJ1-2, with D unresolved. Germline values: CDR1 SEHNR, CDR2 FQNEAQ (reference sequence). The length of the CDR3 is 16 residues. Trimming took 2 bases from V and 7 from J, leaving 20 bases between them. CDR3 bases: TGTGCCAGCAGCTTAACAACCGGCTACCCGGGCGGTGGCTACACCTTC. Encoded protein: CASSLTTGYPGGGYTF. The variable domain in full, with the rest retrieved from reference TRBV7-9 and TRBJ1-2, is DTGVSQNPRHKITKRGQNVTFRCDPISEHNRLYWYRQTLGQGPEFLTYFQNEAQLEKSRLLSDRFSAERPKGSFSTLEIQRTEQGDSAMYLCASSLTTGYPGGGYTFGSGTRLTVV.

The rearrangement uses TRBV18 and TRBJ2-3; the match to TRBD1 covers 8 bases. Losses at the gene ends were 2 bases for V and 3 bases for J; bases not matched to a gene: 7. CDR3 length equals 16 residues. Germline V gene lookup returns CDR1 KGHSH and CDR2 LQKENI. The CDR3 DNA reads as TGTGCCAGCTCACCATCCGGGACAGGAGCGACAGATACGCAGTATTTT. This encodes CASSPSGTGATDTQYF.

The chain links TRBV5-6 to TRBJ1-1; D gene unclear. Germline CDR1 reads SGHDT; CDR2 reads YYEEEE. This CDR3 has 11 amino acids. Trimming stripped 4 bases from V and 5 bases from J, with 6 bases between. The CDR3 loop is CASSAGTEAFF. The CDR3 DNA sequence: TGTGCCAGCAGCGCGGGAACTGAAGCTTTCTTT.

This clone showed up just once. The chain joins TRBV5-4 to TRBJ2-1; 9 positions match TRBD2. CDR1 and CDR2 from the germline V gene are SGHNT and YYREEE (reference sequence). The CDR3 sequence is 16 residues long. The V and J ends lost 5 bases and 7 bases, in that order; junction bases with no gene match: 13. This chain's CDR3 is CASSFRTSVSGNEQFF. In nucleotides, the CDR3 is TGTGCCAGCAGTTTCAGGACTAGCGTCAGTGGGAATGAGCAGTTCTTC.

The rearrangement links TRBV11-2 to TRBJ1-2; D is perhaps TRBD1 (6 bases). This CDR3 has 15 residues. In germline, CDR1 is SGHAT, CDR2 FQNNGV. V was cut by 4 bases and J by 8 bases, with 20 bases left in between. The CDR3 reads CASSSPRTDGRGYTF. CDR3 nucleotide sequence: TGTGCCAGCAGCTCACCCCGGACAGACGGAAGGGGCTACACCTTC.

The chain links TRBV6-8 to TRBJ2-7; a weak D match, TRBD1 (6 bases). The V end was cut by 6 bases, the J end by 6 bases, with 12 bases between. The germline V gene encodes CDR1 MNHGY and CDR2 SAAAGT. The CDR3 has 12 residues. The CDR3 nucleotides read TGTGCCAGCAGCCTAACAGGGACCGAGCAGTACTTC. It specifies CASSLTGTEQYF.

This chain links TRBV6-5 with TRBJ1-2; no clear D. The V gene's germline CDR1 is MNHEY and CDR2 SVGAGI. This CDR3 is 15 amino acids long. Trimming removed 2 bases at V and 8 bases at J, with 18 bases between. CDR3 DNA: TGTGCCAGCAGTTACCCAATAGGGTCCGGGCGGGGCTACACCTTC. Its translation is CASSYPIGSGRGYTF.